Below, one T cell receptor (beta chain) is given with its context. Measured with immunoSEQ multiplex PCR; TCRdb has only the in-frame clones, and not every one. The sample lists some 2.1 million clones; 85% to 95% were seen once. This record comes from a study of shared clonotypes between healthy human individuals. This receptor was obtained from a man younger than 30 in good health. The sample was naive CD4+ T cells sorted from blood. As to subset: CD45RA+ positively selected.

The CDR3 loop is CASSSTQGEQFF. CDR3 DNA sequence: TGTGCCAGCAGTTCCACACAGGGAGAGCAGTTCTTC. The V call is TRBV6-6, the J call TRBJ2-1, with a possible D match to TRBD1 (6 bases). V was trimmed by 4 bases and J by 10 bases, leaving 11 bases between them. From germline, CDR1 is MNHNY and CDR2 SVGAGI (reference sequence). The CDR3 extends over 12 amino acids.